This T cell receptor beta chain derives from a study of CD8+ T cells in alopecia areata. Turning to the study itself: Percent of scalp involved defined treated patients' severity scores.

The treatment was: oral pan-JAK inhibitor, 5-10 mg twice daily. It was from PBMCs that CD4+ and CD8+ T cells were sorted. Trimming took 4 bases from V and 12 from J; bases not matched to a gene: 8. The length of the CDR3 is 14 residues. In germline, CDR1 is MNHEY, CDR2 SMNVEV (reference sequence). Reverse transcription of extracted RNA yielded cDNA, which provided the sequencing template. Sequenced by immunoSEQ multiplex PCR; TCRdb stores in-frame clones only, minus some. The data hold fewer than 200,000 clones, with roughly 64% observed a single time. The specimen comprised CD8+ T cells sorted from blood, sampled at week 24, from a patient treated with tofacitinib. The rearrangement joins TRBV27 to TRBJ1-6, with 8 bases identical to TRBD1. This receptor was obtained from a human donor with alopecia areata. CDR3 coding DNA: TGTGCCAGCAGTTGGGACAGGCCGTTAGGACCCCTCCACTTT. Amino acids: CASSWDRPLGPLHF.